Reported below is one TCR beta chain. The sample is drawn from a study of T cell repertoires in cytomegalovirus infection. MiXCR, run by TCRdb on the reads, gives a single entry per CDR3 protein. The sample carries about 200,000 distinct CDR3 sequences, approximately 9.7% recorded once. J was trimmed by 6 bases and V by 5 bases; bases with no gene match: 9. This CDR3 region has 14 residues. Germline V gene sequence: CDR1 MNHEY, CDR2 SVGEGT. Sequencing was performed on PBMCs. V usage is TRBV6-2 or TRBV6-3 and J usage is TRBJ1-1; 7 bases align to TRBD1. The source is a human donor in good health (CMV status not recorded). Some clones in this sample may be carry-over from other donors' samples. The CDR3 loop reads CASSDGTVFSEAFF. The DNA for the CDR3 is TGTGCCAGCAGTGATGGGACAGTTTTTTCTGAAGCTTTCTTT.